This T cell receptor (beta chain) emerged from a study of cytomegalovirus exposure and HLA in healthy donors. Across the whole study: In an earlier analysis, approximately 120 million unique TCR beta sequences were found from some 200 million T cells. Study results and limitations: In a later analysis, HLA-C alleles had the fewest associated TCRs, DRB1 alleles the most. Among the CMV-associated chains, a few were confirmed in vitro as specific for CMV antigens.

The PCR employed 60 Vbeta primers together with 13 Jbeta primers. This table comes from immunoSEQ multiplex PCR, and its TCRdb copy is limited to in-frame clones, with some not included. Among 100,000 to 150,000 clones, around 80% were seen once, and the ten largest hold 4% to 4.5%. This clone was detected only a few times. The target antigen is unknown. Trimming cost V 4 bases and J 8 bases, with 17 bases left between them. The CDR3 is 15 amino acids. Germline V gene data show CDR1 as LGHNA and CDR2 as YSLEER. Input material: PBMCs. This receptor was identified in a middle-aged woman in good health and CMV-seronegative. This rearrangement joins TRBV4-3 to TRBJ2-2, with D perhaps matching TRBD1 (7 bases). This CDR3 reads CASSPSGGNSGELFF. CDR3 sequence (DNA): TGCGCCAGCAGCCCATCAGGGGGGAATTCTGGGGAGCTGTTTTTT.